This TCR beta chain appears in the sequencing data of a study of cytomegalovirus exposure and HLA in healthy donors. Primers: 60 Vbeta forward and 13 Jbeta reverse. Profiling relied on immunoSEQ multiplex PCR, and the TCRdb table lists in-frame clones only, not all of them. This sample has about 200,000 clones, with over 75% found just once. Trimming removed 2 bases from V and 12 bases from J, with 11 bases in between. There are 12 residues in the CDR3. Germline V gives CDR1 SGHDT, CDR2 YYEEEE. Material for sequencing was PBMCs. The chain joins TRBV5-6 to TRBJ1-4; D not certain. The clonotype originates from a male donor in good health and CMV-seronegative. The DNA of the CDR3 is TGTGCCAGCAGCTTTGAGGGCCTAGAACTGTTTTTT. It specifies CASSFEGLELFF.